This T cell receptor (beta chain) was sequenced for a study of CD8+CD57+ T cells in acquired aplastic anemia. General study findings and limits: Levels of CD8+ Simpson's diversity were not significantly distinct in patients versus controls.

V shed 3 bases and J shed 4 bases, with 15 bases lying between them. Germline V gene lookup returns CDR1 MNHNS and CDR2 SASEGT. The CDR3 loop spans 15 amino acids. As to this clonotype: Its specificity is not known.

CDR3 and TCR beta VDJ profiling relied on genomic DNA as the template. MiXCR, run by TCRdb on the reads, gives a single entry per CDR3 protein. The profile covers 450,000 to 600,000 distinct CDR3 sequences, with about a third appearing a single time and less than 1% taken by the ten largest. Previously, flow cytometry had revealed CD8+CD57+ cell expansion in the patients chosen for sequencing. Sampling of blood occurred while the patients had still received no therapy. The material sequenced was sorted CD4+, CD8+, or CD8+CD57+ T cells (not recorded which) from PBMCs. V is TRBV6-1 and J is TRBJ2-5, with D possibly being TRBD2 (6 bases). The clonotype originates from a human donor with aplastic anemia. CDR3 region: CASSEGRRRGETQYF. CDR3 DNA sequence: TGTGCCAGCAGTGAGGGTCGTCGGAGGGGAGAGACCCAGTACTTC.